The clone carrying this T cell receptor (beta chain) has only a few counts. The antigen is undetermined. This sample was included in a study of tumor and adjacent non-tumor tissue in lung cancer. The overall study: Around 4 million productive TCRbeta reads were obtained per sample on average.

Study results and caveats: Compared with tumor, normal lung showed significantly lower TCR diversity. Tumor repertoires had a smaller top 100 clone share than normal lung.

This sample's RNA came from whole unsorted tissue. Three rounds of nested PCR, following a modified ARM-PCR protocol, produced the TCRbeta library. Using its own MiXCR run on the multiplex PCR reads, TCRdb lists one record per CDR3 protein. The table records around 120,000 distinct CDR3 sequences, approximately 66% of them present only once. This TCR was sampled from a man aged 30-40 years with non-small cell lung cancer. Sequenced sample: lung tumor tissue.

CDR3 nucleotide sequence: TGCGCCAGCAGCTTGGGGACTAGCGAGTACACAGATACGCAGTATTTT. Translating gives CASSLGTSEYTDTQYF. V gene TRBV5-1 combines with J gene TRBJ2-3, with TRBD2 matching 9 bases. The CDR3 has 16 residues. V shed 0 bases, J shed 2 bases, and the junction held 4 bases outside the gene matches. Germline V gives CDR1 SGHRS, CDR2 YFSETQ.